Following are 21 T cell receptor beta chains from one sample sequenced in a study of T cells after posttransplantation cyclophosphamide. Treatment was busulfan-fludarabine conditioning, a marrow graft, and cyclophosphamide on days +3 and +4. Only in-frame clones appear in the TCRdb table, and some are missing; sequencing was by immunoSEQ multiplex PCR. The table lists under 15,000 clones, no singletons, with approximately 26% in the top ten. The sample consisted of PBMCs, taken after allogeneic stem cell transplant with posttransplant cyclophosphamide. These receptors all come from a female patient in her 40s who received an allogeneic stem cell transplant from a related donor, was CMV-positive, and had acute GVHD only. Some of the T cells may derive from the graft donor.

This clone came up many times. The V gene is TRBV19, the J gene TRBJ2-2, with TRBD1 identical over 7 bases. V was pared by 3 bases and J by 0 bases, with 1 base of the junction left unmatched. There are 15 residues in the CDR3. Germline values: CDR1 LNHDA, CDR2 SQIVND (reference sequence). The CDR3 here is CASSIGTANTGELFF. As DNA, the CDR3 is TGTGCCAGTAGTATTGGGACAGCGAACACCGGGGAGCTGTTTTTT.

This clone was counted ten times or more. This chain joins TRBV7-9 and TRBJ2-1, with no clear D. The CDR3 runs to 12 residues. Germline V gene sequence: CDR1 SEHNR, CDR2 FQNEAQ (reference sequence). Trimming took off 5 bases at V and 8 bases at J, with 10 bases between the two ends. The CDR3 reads CASSRGPDEQFF. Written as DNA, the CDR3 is TGTGCCAGCAGCCGAGGCCCGGATGAGCAGTTCTTC.

For the CDR3, the DNA is TGTGCCAGCAGCTTAAGCGGGAGGCTAGATACGCAGTATTTT. It yields the protein CASSLSGRLDTQYF. The chain uses TRBV7-9 and TRBJ2-3; 9 bases are a match to TRBD2. The germline gives CDR1 SEHNR, CDR2 FQNEAQ (reference sequence). V lost 2 bases to trimming and J lost 5 bases; unmatched junction nucleotides: 2. The length of the CDR3 is 14 residues. The variable domain in full, completed from reference TRBV7-9 and TRBJ2-3, reads DTGVSQNPRHKITKRGQNVTFRCDPISEHNRLYWYRQTLGQGPEFLTYFQNEAQLEKSRLLSDRFSAERPKGSFSTLEIQRTEQGDSAMYLCASSLSGRLDTQYFGPGTRLTVL.

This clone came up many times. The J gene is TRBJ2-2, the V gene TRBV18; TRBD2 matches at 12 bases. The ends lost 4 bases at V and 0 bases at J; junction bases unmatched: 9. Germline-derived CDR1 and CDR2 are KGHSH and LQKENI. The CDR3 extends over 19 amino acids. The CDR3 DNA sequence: TGTGCCAGCTCACGCCTAGCGGGAGGGAAATATTCGAACACCGGGGAGCTGTTTTTT. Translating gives CASSRLAGGKYSNTGELFF.

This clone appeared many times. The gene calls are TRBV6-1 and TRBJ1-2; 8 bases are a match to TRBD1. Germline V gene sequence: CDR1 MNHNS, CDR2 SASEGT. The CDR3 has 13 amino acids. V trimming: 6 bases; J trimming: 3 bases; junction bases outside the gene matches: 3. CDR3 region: CASRPTGDYGYTF. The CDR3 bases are TGTGCCAGCAGACCGACAGGGGACTATGGCTACACCTTC.

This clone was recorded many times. The CDR3 DNA reads TGTGCCAGCAGCTCCCTCCAGGGGGAGACCCAGTACTTC. Translated: CASSSLQGETQYF. The gene calls are TRBV5-4 and TRBJ2-5, with D possibly matching TRBD1 (6 bases). CDR3 length: 13 residues. The germline CDR1 and CDR2 sequences are SGHNT and YYREEE (reference sequence). The ends were cut back, 3 bases at V and 5 bases at J, with 11 bases in the middle.

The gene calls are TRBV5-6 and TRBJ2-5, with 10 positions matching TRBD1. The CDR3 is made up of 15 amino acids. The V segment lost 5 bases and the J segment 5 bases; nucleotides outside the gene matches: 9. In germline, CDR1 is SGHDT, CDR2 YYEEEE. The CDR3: CASRGPGQGMETQYF. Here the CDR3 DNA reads TGTGCCAGCAGGGGACCGGGACAGGGGATGGAGACCCAGTACTTC.

The CDR3 region has the DNA TGTGCCAGCAGCTCCCCCACAGTACAGGTTCCCTACGAGCAGTACTTC. It yields the protein CASSSPTVQVPYEQYF. V is TRBV11-2 and J is TRBJ2-5; possibly TRBD1 for D (5 bases). The J call may not be correct, given that the DNA end is closer to TRBJ2-7. This CDR3 has 16 residues. CDR1 SGHAT and CDR2 FQNNGV come from the germline V gene.

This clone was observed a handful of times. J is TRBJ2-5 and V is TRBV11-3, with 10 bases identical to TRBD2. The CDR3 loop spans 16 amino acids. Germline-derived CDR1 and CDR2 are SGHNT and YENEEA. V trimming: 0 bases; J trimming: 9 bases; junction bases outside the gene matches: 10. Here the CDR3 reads CASSLEGTSGTRPQYF. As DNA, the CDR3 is TGTGCCAGCAGCTTAGAGGGTACTAGCGGGACCCGACCCCAGTACTTC.

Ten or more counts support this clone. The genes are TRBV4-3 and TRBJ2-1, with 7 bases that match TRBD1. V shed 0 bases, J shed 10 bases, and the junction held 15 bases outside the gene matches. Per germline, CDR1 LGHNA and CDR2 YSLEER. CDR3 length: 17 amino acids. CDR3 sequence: CASSQDRSGQTSLEQFF. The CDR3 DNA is TGCGCCAGCAGCCAAGATCGCTCGGGACAGACCTCCTTGGAGCAGTTCTTC.

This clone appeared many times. CDR3: CASSQDITLGTGLLGQPQHF. DNA of the CDR3: TGTGCCAGCAGCCAAGATATAACCCTCGGGACAGGGCTGTTGGGTCAGCCCCAGCATTTT. The chain uses TRBV4-2 and TRBJ1-5; TRBD1 agrees at 9 bases. Trimming at V came to 0 bases and at J to 6 bases, leaving 18 bases not matched to a gene. The CDR3 consists of 20 residues. Germline CDR1 LGHNA, CDR2 YNFKEQ.

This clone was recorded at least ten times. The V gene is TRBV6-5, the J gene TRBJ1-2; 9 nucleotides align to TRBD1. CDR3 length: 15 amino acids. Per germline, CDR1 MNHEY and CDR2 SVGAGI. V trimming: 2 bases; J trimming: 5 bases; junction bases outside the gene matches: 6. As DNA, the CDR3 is TGTGCCAGCAGTTACGGGGGACAGGGCAAATATGGCTACACCTTC. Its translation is CASSYGGQGKYGYTF.

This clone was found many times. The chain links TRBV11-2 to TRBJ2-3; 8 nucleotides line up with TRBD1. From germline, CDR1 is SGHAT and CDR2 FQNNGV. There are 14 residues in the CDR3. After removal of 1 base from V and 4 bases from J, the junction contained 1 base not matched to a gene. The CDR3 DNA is TGTGCCAGCAGCTTAGTACAGGGGGCAGATACGCAGTATTTT. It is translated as CASSLVQGADTQYF.

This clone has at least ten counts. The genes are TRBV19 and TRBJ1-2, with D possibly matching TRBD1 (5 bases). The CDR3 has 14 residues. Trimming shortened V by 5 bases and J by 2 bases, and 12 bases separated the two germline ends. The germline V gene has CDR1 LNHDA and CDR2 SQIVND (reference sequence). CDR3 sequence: CASSSRTTNYGYTF. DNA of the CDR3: TGTGCCAGTAGTTCCCGGACAACAAACTATGGCTACACCTTC.

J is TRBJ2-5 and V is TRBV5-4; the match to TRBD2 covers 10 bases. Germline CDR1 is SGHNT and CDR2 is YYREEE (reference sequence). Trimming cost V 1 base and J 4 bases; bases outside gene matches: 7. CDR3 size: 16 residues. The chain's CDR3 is CASSLQLAGEGETQYF. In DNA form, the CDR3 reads TGTGCCAGCAGCTTGCAGCTAGCGGGAGAGGGAGAGACCCAGTACTTC.

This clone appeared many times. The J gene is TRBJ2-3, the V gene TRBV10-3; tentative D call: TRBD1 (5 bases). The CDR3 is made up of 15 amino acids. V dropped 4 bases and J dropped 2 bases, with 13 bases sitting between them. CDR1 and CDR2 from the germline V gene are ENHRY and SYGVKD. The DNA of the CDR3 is TGTGCCATCAGTGGTGCAGACAGAGACACAGATACGCAGTATTTT. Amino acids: CAISGADRDTDTQYF.

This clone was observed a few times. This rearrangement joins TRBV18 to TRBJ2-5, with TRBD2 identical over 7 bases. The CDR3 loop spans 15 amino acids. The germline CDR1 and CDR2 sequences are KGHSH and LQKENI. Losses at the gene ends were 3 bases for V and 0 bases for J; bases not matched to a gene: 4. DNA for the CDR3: TGTGCCAGCTCACCGTCGGGAGGTAACCAAGAGACCCAGTACTTC. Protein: CASSPSGGNQETQYF.

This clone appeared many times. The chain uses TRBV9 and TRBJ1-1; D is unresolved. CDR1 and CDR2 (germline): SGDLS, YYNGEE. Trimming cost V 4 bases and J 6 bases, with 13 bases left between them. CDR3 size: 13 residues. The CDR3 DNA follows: TGTGCCAGCAGCCTTGACTTCAGATCTGAAGCTTTCTTT. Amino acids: CASSLDFRSEAFF.

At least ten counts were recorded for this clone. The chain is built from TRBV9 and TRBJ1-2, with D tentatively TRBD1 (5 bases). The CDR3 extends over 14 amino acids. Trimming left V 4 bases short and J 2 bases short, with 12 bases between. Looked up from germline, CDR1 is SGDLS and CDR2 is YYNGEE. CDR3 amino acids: CASSLYQGNYGYTF. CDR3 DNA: TGTGCCAGCAGCCTTTATCAGGGAAACTATGGCTACACCTTC.

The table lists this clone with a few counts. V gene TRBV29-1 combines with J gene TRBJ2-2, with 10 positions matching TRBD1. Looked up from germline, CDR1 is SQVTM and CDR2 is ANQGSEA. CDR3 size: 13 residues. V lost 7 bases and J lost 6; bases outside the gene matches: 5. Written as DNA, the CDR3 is TGCAGCGCTTGGACAGGGGGTTCCGGGGAGCTGTTTTTT. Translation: CSAWTGGSGELFF.

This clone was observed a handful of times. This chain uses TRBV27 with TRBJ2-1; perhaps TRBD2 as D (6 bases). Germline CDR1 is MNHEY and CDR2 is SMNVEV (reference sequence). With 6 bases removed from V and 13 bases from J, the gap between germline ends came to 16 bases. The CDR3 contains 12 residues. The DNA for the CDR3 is TGTGCCAGCAGCCAACCGGGACTCAGTCAGTTCTTC. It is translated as CASSQPGLSQFF.